The next 25 T cell receptor beta chains were all read from a single sample in a study of tumor-infiltrating lymphocytes in primary liver carcinoma. Unsorted whole blood supplied the RNA, and germline DNA was extracted too. A primer in the constant region served to generate TCR beta cDNA from about 470 ng of total RNA. Researchers made the TCR beta libraries by running three nested multiplex PCR rounds with slightly modified ARM-PCR. Use of TRBV1-TRBV30 forward primers with a C-beta reverse primer characterized the first two PCR rounds, which lasted around 9 cycles each. Using its own MiXCR run on the multiplex PCR reads, TCRdb lists one record per CDR3 protein. The sample gives 150,000 to 200,000 distinct CDR3 sequences, about 55% of which show up once; approximately 65% is in the top ten. Input material: peripheral blood. Receptor source: a man aged 40-50 years with primary liver carcinoma and hepatitis B virus infection.

The V gene is TRBV7-9, the J gene TRBJ1-4, with D unresolved. The germline gives CDR1 SEHNR, CDR2 FQNEAQ (reference sequence). This CDR3 has 14 residues. Trimming removed 4 bases from V and 8 bases from J, with 14 bases in between. As DNA, the CDR3 is TGTGCCAGCAGCTCTCGCGGGCCATTCGAAAAACTGTTTTTT. This gives the protein CASSSRGPFEKLFF.

Remarks on this clonotype: The junction differs from germline at one of its ends, possibly a read error. The chain couples TRBV28 to TRBJ2-7; TRBD1 is a possible D gene (6 bases). The CDR3 is made up of 13 amino acids. The germline CDR1 and CDR2 sequences are MDHEN and SYDVKM. CDR3 in amino acids: CASSSGQIYKQYF. As DNA, the CDR3 is TGTGCCAGCAGTTCTGGACAGATCTACAAGCAGTACTTC. The whole variable domain, filled in from reference TRBV28 and TRBJ2-7, reads DVKVTQSSRYLVKRTGEKVFLECVQDMDHENMFWYRQDPGLGLRLIYFSYDVKMKEKGDIPEGYSVSREKKERFSLILESASTNQTSMYLCASSSGQIYKQYFGPGTRLTVT.

On this clonotype itself: This may be a read error: a much more frequent sequence differs by one nucleotide. The chain is built from TRBV6-1 and TRBJ2-7, with 7 bases matching TRBD1. Germline lookup yields CDR1 MNHNS and CDR2 SASEGT. The CDR3 is 16 amino acids. The ends lost 3 bases at V and 1 base at J; junction bases unmatched: 9. Here the CDR3 reads CASSELEQGRSYEQYF. In DNA, the CDR3 is TGTGCCAGCAGTGAGTTGGAACAGGGGAGATCCTACGAGCAGTACTTC.

As concerns this clonotype: One junction end does not reproduce the germline sequence, and a read error may be involved. The genes are TRBV11-2 and TRBJ2-1; 14 positions match TRBD2. CDR3 size: 21 residues. CDR1 SGHAT and CDR2 FQNNGV come from the germline V gene. The CDR3 DNA follows: TGTGTCAGCAGCTTAGTGGGAGGGGGTGGGACTAGCGGGAGAAAATACTATGAGCAGTTCTTC. This gives the protein CVSSLVGGGGTSGRKYYEQFF.

The chain has TRBV6-5 and TRBJ1-5; tentatively, D is TRBD1 (6 bases). The V gene lost 5 bases and the J gene lost 2 bases, with 13 bases spanning the gap. CDR3 size: 15 residues. CDR1 and CDR2 from the germline V gene are MNHEY and SVGAGI. The CDR3 DNA reads TGTGCCAGCAGTCCTACGGGGGCGGGCAATCAGCCCCAGCATTTT. This codes for CASSPTGAGNQPQHF.

This clonotype was recorded only once. In nucleotides, the CDR3 is TGTGCCAGCAGAGGTCAGGGGACCGGGGAGCTGTTTTTT. This gives the protein CASRGQGTGELFF. The chain has TRBV6-5 and TRBJ2-2; a possible D gene is TRBD1 (6 bases). Looked up from germline, CDR1 is MNHEY and CDR2 is SVGAGI. The CDR3 runs 13 residues. The ends were cut back, 6 bases at V and 5 bases at J, with 10 bases in the middle.

The rearrangement uses TRBV11-2 and TRBJ2-2; the match to TRBD2 covers 10 bases. The V gene end was trimmed by 1 base and the J gene end by 6 bases; junction bases not matched to a gene: 5. Germline values: CDR1 SGHAT, CDR2 FQNNGV. The CDR3 covers 16 residues. CDR3 residues: CASSLVDLAGAGELFF. CDR3 nucleotides: TGTGCCAGCAGCTTAGTGGATCTAGCGGGAGCCGGGGAGCTGTTTTTT.

Of note for this clonotype: The junction does not match germline at one end; this may be a read error. This sequence joins TRBV12-3 or TRBV12-4 and TRBJ1-5; D is unclear. The length of the CDR3 is 13 residues. As DNA, the CDR3 is TGTGCCGGCAGCCCTCAGCACAATCAGCCCCAGCATTTT. Residues: CAGSPQHNQPQHF.

This clonotype has a handful of counts. The chain carries TRBV7-9 and TRBJ2-3; tentative D call: TRBD1 (5 bases). V lost 7 bases to trimming and J lost 3 bases, with 17 bases between them. This CDR3 spans 15 amino acids. The germline V gene has CDR1 SEHNR and CDR2 FQNEAQ (reference sequence). This chain's CDR3 is CASIFTVPGTDTQYF. Here the CDR3 DNA reads TGTGCCAGCATCTTCACGGTACCAGGGACAGATACGCAGTATTTT.

As for this clonotype: The junction does not match germline at one end; this may be a read error. CDR3 protein: CACSSIGGRRYEQYF. The DNA of the CDR3 is TGTGCCTGCAGCTCTATAGGGGGCCGGAGGTACGAGCAGTATTTC. The rearrangement links TRBV11-2 to TRBJ2-7; TRBD1 aligns across 7 bases. CDR3 length: 15 amino acids. CDR1 is SGHAT and CDR2 is FQNNGV in the germline V gene.

Remarks on this clonotype: The junction differs from germline at one of its ends, possibly a read error. This chain uses TRBV6-2 or TRBV6-3 with TRBJ2-7, with a possible D match to TRBD1 (6 bases). CDR3 length: 14 amino acids. Germline V gene data show CDR1 as MNHEY and CDR2 as SVGEGT. CDR3 nucleotide sequence: TGTGACAGCAGCCATACGGGACATATGCACGAGCAGTACTTC. Its translation is CDSSHTGHMHEQYF.

The chain combines TRBV11-2 with TRBJ2-7, with 10 nucleotides matching TRBD1. The trim removed 6 bases at V and 11 bases at J, leaving 13 bases unmatched. CDR1 is SGHAT, CDR2 FQNNGV, per germline. The CDR3 sequence is 14 residues long. CDR3 nucleotides: TGTGCCAGCAGTCCTGGACAGGGGGAGGGTTGGGAGTACTTC. This translates into CASSPGQGEGWEYF.

About this clonotype itself: The CDR3 ends on some other residue instead of the conserved phenylalanine or tryptophan, so this is likely a read error. The V gene is TRBV6-5, the J gene TRBJ2-7; TRBD1 matches 10 bases. Germline CDR1 MNHEY, CDR2 SVGAGI. CDR3 length: 14 residues. This CDR3 reads CASYPGQGHYEQYL. CDR3 nucleotides: TGCGCCAGCTACCCGGGACAGGGGCACTACGAGCAGTACCTC.

The CDR3 nucleotides are TGTGCCAGCAAAAAGGGGGGCTCTGGGGAGCAGTACTTC. This encodes CASKKGGSGEQYF. This chain joins TRBV12-3 or TRBV12-4 and TRBJ2-7, with D perhaps given as TRBD1 or TRBD2 (6 bases each). The germline V and J ends were trimmed by 7 bases and 7 bases, with 17 bases remaining between them. CDR3 length: 13 amino acids.

For this clonotype: A read error may be the cause here, since a much bigger clone is one base away. The chain is built from TRBV11-2 and TRBJ2-1, with D uncertain. The CDR3 totals 13 residues. Germline values: CDR1 SGHAT, CDR2 FQNNGV. The CDR3 is CTSTDLLSFEQFF. The CDR3 nucleotides are TGTACCAGCACGGATTTATTGAGTTTTGAGCAGTTCTTC.

There are a few counts of this clonotype. The chain employs TRBV14 and TRBJ2-7; either TRBD1 or TRBD2 may supply D (5 bases each). The CDR3 runs 15 residues. Germline values: CDR1 SGHDN, CDR2 FVKESK. V lost 6 bases and J 3 bases, leaving 18 bases between the germline ends. The CDR3: CASSATGTEDYEQYF. For the CDR3, the DNA is TGTGCCAGCAGTGCGACCGGGACGGAGGACTACGAGCAGTACTTC. Drawing the rest from reference TRBV14 and TRBJ2-7, the complete variable domain is EAGVTQFPSHSVIEKGQTVTLRCDPISGHDNLYWYRRVMGKEIKFLLHFVKESKQDESGMPNNRFLAERTGGTYSTLKVQPAELEDSGVYFCASSATGTEDYEQYFGPGTRLTVT.

The chain links TRBV9 to TRBJ2-1; D remains unclear. The CDR3 is made up of 17 amino acids. The ends were cut back, 0 bases at V and 0 bases at J, with 13 bases in the middle. Germline-derived CDR1 and CDR2 are SGDLS and YYNGEE. CDR3 nucleotides: TGTGCCAGCAGCGTAGCTCTCTCAGCGAGCTCCTACAATGAGCAGTTCTTC. It specifies CASSVALSASSYNEQFF.

This chain's CDR3 is CASSSGTGVDTEAFF. Here the CDR3 DNA reads TGTGCCAGCTCATCGGGGACAGGGGTCGACACTGAAGCTTTCTTT. The rearrangement joins TRBV18 to TRBJ1-1; 10 bases are shared with TRBD1. The CDR3 spans 15 residues. The junction had 6 bases not matched to a gene; V was cut back by 5 bases and J by 3 bases. Germline CDR1 KGHSH, CDR2 LQKENI.

This clonotype was seen just once. The chain uses TRBV5-5 and TRBJ2-7; 7 positions agree with TRBD2. CDR3 length equals 13 residues. J lost 2 bases, V lost 6 bases, and 5 bases had no gene match. Germline loops: CDR1 SGHKS, CDR2 YYEKEE (reference sequence). This CDR3 is CASNPGGPYEQYF. The CDR3 DNA reads as TGTGCCAGCAACCCGGGAGGCCCCTACGAGCAGTACTTC.

This clonotype was observed a few times. Being one base from a much bigger clone, this may be a read error. V usage is TRBV6-1 and J usage is TRBJ2-1; TRBD2 aligns across 11 bases. J lost 8 bases, V lost 7 bases, and 10 bases had no gene match. The germline CDR1 and CDR2 sequences are MNHNS and SASEGT. The CDR3 consists of 15 residues. CDR3 in amino acids: CASNVGLAEFDEQFF. CDR3 sequence (DNA): TGTGCCAGCAACGTGGGACTAGCGGAATTCGATGAGCAGTTCTTC.

The genes are TRBV6-1 and TRBJ2-7; D call uncertain. The V end lost 6 bases, the J end lost 6 bases, and 12 bases lay between the germline ends. CDR3 length equals 12 residues. Germline V CDR1 and CDR2: MNHNS, SASEGT. CDR3 protein: CASRENTGEQYF. The CDR3 coding sequence is TGTGCCAGCAGGGAGAACACGGGCGAGCAGTACTTC.

With respect to this clonotype: In this CDR3 the conserved last residue, phenylalanine or tryptophan, is missing, so a read error is likely. This rearrangement joins TRBV11-2 to TRBJ2-3; tentatively, D is TRBD2 (6 bases). CDR1 and CDR2 (germline): SGHAT, FQNNGV. The CDR3 is made up of 16 amino acids. V lost 3 bases and J 2 bases, leaving 15 bases between the germline ends. The CDR3 DNA sequence: TGTGCCAGCAGCTTCCTACTTGCGGGGATCACAGATACGCAGTATCTT. It encodes CASSFLLAGITDTQYL.

The J gene is TRBJ2-7, the V gene TRBV28; D gene ambiguous. The CDR3 extends over 12 amino acids. Trimming pared 5 bases from V and 2 bases from J, leaving 7 bases between. CDR1 and CDR2 from the germline V gene are MDHEN and SYDVKM. The CDR3 reads CASSVVTYEQYF. The CDR3 DNA reads as TGTGCCAGCAGTGTCGTCACCTACGAGCAGTACTTC. Supplemented by reference TRBV28 and TRBJ2-7, the full variable domain reads DVKVTQSSRYLVKRTGEKVFLECVQDMDHENMFWYRQDPGLGLRLIYFSYDVKMKEKGDIPEGYSVSREKKERFSLILESASTNQTSMYLCASSVVTYEQYFGPGTRLTVT.

A note on this clonotype: A read error may produce the germline difference seen at one junction end. The V gene is TRBV5-5, the J gene TRBJ2-5; 8 nucleotides agree with TRBD1. The length of the CDR3 is 15 residues. Germline V CDR1 and CDR2: SGHKS, YYEKEE (reference sequence). CDR3 bases: TGTGCCAGCGGCTTGGAAGGTCAGGGGGCAGAGACCCAGTACTTC. Its protein is CASGLEGQGAETQYF.

This clonotype was observed at least ten times. One end of the junction does not line up with germline, which may come from a read error. V usage is TRBV13 and J usage is TRBJ2-1, with D possibly being TRBD1 (8 bases). The CDR3 is made up of 11 amino acids. Germline values: CDR1 PRHDT, CDR2 FYEKMQ (reference sequence). The CDR3 bases are TGTGCCAGCAGCTTAGGACAGGGGGGGACCTTC. Its protein is CASSLGQGGTF. Looking up the rest from reference TRBV13 and TRBJ2-1 gives the full variable domain: AAGVIQSPRHLIKEKRETATLKCYPIPRHDTVYWYQQGPGQDPQFLISFYEKMQSDKGSIPDRFSAQQFSDYHSELNMSSLELGDSALYFCASSLGQGGTFGPGTRLTVL.